The next 25 T cell receptor beta chains were all read from a single sample in a study of cytomegalovirus exposure and HLA in healthy donors. In the PCR, 60 Vbeta and 13 Jbeta primers were used. Method: immunoSEQ multiplex PCR; TCRdb's copy keeps in-frame clones and lacks some. The top ten hold over 2% of the sample, which has 110,000 to 150,000 clones, approximately 81% seen once. Sample: PBMCs. These receptor sequences come from a boy between 2 and 10 years old in good health and CMV-seronegative.

The chain has TRBV10-3 and TRBJ1-5; 7 bases are a match to TRBD1. This CDR3 is built from 16 residues. Germline CDR1 ENHRY, CDR2 SYGVKD. V dropped 3 bases and J dropped 0; count of bases not matched to a gene: 5. The CDR3 nucleotides read TGTGCCATCAGTGATGGAGAGGGGGCTAGCAATCAGCCCCAGCATTTT. The encoded protein is CAISDGEGASNQPQHF.

The chain couples TRBV12-5 to TRBJ2-5, with D hard to call. Germline V gene sequence: CDR1 LGHNT, CDR2 FRNRAP. The CDR3 sequence is 13 residues long. Trimming shortened V by 3 bases and J by 2 bases, and 7 bases separated the two germline ends. CDR3 DNA sequence: TGTGCTAGTGGTTTTTACGAGCAAGAGACCCAGTACTTC. This gives the protein CASGFYEQETQYF. The whole variable domain, filled in from reference TRBV12-5 and TRBJ2-5, reads DARVTQTPRHKVTEMGQEVTMRCQPILGHNTVFWYRQTMMQGLELLAYFRNRAPLDDSGMPKDRFSAEMPDATLATLKIQPSEPRDSAVYFCASGFYEQETQYFGPGTRLLVL.

The chain carries TRBV7-2 and TRBJ2-1; D is ambiguous. The CDR3 length is 11 residues. V shed 5 bases and J shed 4 bases, with 3 bases lying between them. From germline, CDR1 is SGHTA and CDR2 FQGNSA. CDR3 region: CASSPYNEQFF. The CDR3 region has the DNA TGTGCCAGCAGCCCGTACAATGAGCAGTTCTTC.

This chain links TRBV11-2 with TRBJ2-5; the D gene is possibly TRBD2 (5 bases). This CDR3 region has 14 residues. Between the trimmed V and J ends, which lost 0 bases and 7 bases, there was a span of 12 bases. Germline V gene data show CDR1 as SGHAT and CDR2 as FQNNGV. CDR3 sequence reads: CASSLDGGSGTQYF. The CDR3 DNA sequence: TGTGCCAGCAGCTTAGACGGAGGATCAGGGACCCAGTACTTC.

The chain recombines TRBV4-3 with TRBJ2-3; the match to TRBD2 covers 8 bases. Germline assignment: CDR1 LGHNA and CDR2 YSLEER. J lost 0 bases, V lost 3 bases, and 8 bases had no gene match. The CDR3 loop spans 17 amino acids. The CDR3 sequence is CASSQITSGTSTDTQYF. DNA of the CDR3: TGCGCCAGCAGCCAGATAACTAGCGGAACTAGCACAGATACGCAGTATTTT.

CDR3 loop: CASSWGQGADGYTF. CDR3 sequence (DNA): TGCGCCAGCAGCTGGGGACAGGGGGCTGATGGCTACACCTTC. V and J are TRBV5-1 and TRBJ1-2; 12 positions agree with TRBD1. The V gene end was trimmed by 3 bases and the J gene end by 6 bases; junction bases not matched to a gene: 3. This CDR3 has 14 amino acids. CDR1 SGHRS and CDR2 YFSETQ come from the germline V gene.

The V and J genes are TRBV5-6 and TRBJ2-1, with TRBD1 identical over 8 bases. The CDR3 has 15 amino acids. V lost 1 base, J lost 12 bases, and 12 bases stayed unmatched. Germline V gene sequence: CDR1 SGHDT, CDR2 YYEEEE. The CDR3 reads CASSLLRQGSRVQFF. The CDR3 region has the DNA TGTGCCAGCAGCTTGCTGCGACAGGGGTCTCGGGTGCAGTTCTTC.

This chain connects TRBV5-1 to TRBJ2-7; perhaps TRBD2 as D (5 bases). CDR3 size: 16 residues. Germline V gene sequence: CDR1 SGHRS, CDR2 YFSETQ. V was cut by 1 base and J by 2 bases, with 16 bases left in between. CDR3 nucleotide sequence: TGCGCCAGCAGCTTGACCTCCCAGCGGATAACCTACGAGCAGTACTTC. Encoded protein: CASSLTSQRITYEQYF.

This chain joins TRBV30 and TRBJ1-2; TRBD1 might be the D (6 bases). The CDR3 has 14 residues. With 3 bases removed from V and 2 bases from J, the gap between germline ends came to 13 bases. Germline V CDR1 and CDR2: GTSNPN, SVGIG (reference sequence). The CDR3 loop reads CAWSTGTWNYGYTF. The CDR3 nucleotides read TGTGCCTGGAGCACAGGGACGTGGAACTATGGCTACACCTTC.

The table lists this clone with a few counts. J is TRBJ1-5 and V is TRBV2; 8 bases are shared with TRBD1. CDR1 and CDR2 (germline): SNHLY, FYNNEI. The CDR3 is 17 residues long. J was trimmed by 0 bases and V by 5 bases; bases with no gene match: 9. CDR3 in DNA: TGTGCCAGCAGTTCAGGACAGGGAGACTATAGCAATCAGCCCCAGCATTTT. Protein sequence: CASSSGQGDYSNQPQHF.

This chain connects TRBV11-3 to TRBJ2-7; TRBD1 matches at 8 bases. CDR3 length: 17 amino acids. Germline assignment: CDR1 SGHNT and CDR2 YENEEA. V was pared by 1 base and J by 3 bases, with 11 bases of the junction left unmatched. The CDR3 sequence is CASSLGPSGTGRYEQYF. The CDR3 DNA follows: TGTGCCAGCAGCTTAGGCCCGTCCGGGACAGGCCGCTACGAGCAGTACTTC.

The table lists this clone with a count of one. The gene calls are TRBV27 and TRBJ1-6; D is possibly TRBD1 (5 bases). Germline-derived CDR1 and CDR2 are MNHEY and SMNVEV (reference sequence). The V gene lost 7 bases and the J gene lost 6 bases, with 19 bases spanning the gap. The CDR3 runs 16 residues. In nucleotides, the CDR3 is TGTGCCAGCACCCATCCATTGTCCGGGGGTAATTCACCCCTCCACTTT. It is translated as CASTHPLSGGNSPLHF.

J is TRBJ1-5 and V is TRBV29-1; D not certain. V was trimmed by 4 bases and J by 7 bases, leaving 11 bases between them. Germline CDR1 SQVTM, CDR2 ANQGSEA. The CDR3 has 12 amino acids. The CDR3 sequence is CSVGEFSQPQHF. CDR3 coding DNA: TGCAGCGTTGGCGAGTTTAGCCAGCCCCAGCATTTT.

The chain combines TRBV25-1 with TRBJ1-1; 7 bases match TRBD1. With V trimmed by 7 bases and J by 8 bases, 10 bases remained unmatched. The CDR3 is 13 amino acids. Germline CDR1 is MGHDK and CDR2 is SYGVNS. The CDR3 spells CASTRPPGQEAFF. For the CDR3, the DNA is TGTGCCAGCACCCGGCCCCCGGGACAGGAAGCTTTCTTT.

This chain joins TRBV18 and TRBJ2-3, with D perhaps TRBD1 (6 bases). V was cut by 3 bases and J by 12 bases, with 13 bases left in between. The CDR3 sequence is 12 residues long. The V gene's germline CDR1 is KGHSH and CDR2 LQKENI. Here the CDR3 reads CASSPGQRQQYF. The CDR3 coding sequence is TGTGCCAGCTCACCCGGACAGCGGCAACAGTATTTT.

CDR3 loop: CASSARTGADTEAFF. The CDR3 coding sequence is TGTGCCAGCAGCGCCCGGACAGGTGCGGACACTGAAGCTTTCTTT. The chain carries TRBV27 and TRBJ1-1; 7 nucleotides match TRBD1. CDR3 length: 15 residues. Germline V gives CDR1 MNHEY, CDR2 SMNVEV (reference sequence). V shed 6 bases and J 3 bases; nucleotides not matched to a gene: 10.

This clone came up a few times. This chain connects TRBV6-8 to TRBJ2-3; D not resolved. V lost 0 bases, J lost 4 bases, and 5 bases lay in between. Germline V gene data show CDR1 as MNHGY and CDR2 as SAAAGT. The CDR3 consists of 13 residues. The CDR3 coding sequence is TGTGCCAGCAGTTACTCAGAGCCAGATACGCAGTATTTT. Translation: CASSYSEPDTQYF.

The chain employs TRBV5-6 and TRBJ1-2; maybe TRBD1 (6 bases). This CDR3 is built from 14 residues. Germline values: CDR1 SGHDT, CDR2 YYEEEE. The V end was cut by 4 bases, the J end by 0 bases, with 10 bases between. The DNA of the CDR3 is TGTGCCAGCAGCCCCGGACAGACTAACTATGGCTACACCTTC. Amino acids: CASSPGQTNYGYTF. Full variable domain (remainder filled in from reference TRBV5-6 and TRBJ1-2): DAGVTQSPTHLIKTRGQQVTLRCSPKSGHDTVSWYQQALGQGPQFIFQYYEEEERQRGNFPDRFSGHQFPNYSSELNVNALLLGDSALYLCASSPGQTNYGYTFGSGTRLTVV.

Concerning this clone: Within the sample, other DNA sequences also encode this same CDR3. The gene calls are TRBV7-2 and TRBJ1-2; 7 bases are a match to TRBD1. V shed 0 bases, J shed 1 base, and the junction held 2 bases outside the gene matches. The CDR3 spans 15 residues. Per the germline V gene, CDR1 is SGHTA and CDR2 is FQGNSA. CDR3 loop: CASSLAGQVNYGYTF. CDR3 DNA sequence: TGTGCCAGCAGCTTAGCCGGACAGGTTAACTATGGCTACACCTTC.

This sequence joins TRBV2 and TRBJ1-6; a weak D match, TRBD1 (5 bases). CDR3 length: 17 residues. Germline assignment: CDR1 SNHLY and CDR2 FYNNEI. CDR3 nucleotide sequence: TGTGGCACCGATAGGTCAGGGATTCCGGTACATAATTCACCCCTCCACTTT. Translated: CGTDRSGIPVHNSPLHF.

The gene calls are TRBV6-1 and TRBJ2-7, with D possibly matching TRBD1 (7 bases). Trimming cost V 3 bases and J 3 bases, with 18 bases left between them. The CDR3 length is 16 residues. Germline V gene lookup returns CDR1 MNHNS and CDR2 SASEGT. This chain's CDR3 is CASSDLRQGGDYEQYF. In nucleotides, the CDR3 is TGTGCCAGCAGTGACCTCAGACAGGGAGGAGACTACGAGCAGTACTTC.

V and J are TRBV9 and TRBJ1-6; no firm D call. This CDR3 is built from 16 residues. CDR1 is SGDLS and CDR2 is YYNGEE in the germline V gene. The V end lost 0 bases, the J end lost 1 base, and 8 bases lay between the germline ends. In DNA form, the CDR3 reads TGTGCCAGCAGCGTAGACGAGGGTTCCTATAATTCACCCCTCCACTTT. Encoded protein: CASSVDEGSYNSPLHF.

The gene calls are TRBV7-9 and TRBJ2-7; 7 bases line up with TRBD1. Germline values: CDR1 SEHNR, CDR2 FQNEAQ (reference sequence). After removal of 5 bases from V and 3 bases from J, the junction contained 4 bases not matched to a gene. The CDR3 spans 13 residues. The CDR3 coding sequence is TGTGCCAGCAGCCGAGACAGGGTCTACGAGCAGTACTTC. Protein: CASSRDRVYEQYF. Drawing the rest from reference TRBV7-9 and TRBJ2-7, the complete variable domain is DTGVSQNPRHKITKRGQNVTFRCDPISEHNRLYWYRQTLGQGPEFLTYFQNEAQLEKSRLLSDRFSAERPKGSFSTLEIQRTEQGDSAMYLCASSRDRVYEQYFGPGTRLTVT.

The rearrangement joins TRBV7-3 to TRBJ1-2; TRBD1 might be the D (5 bases). Germline CDR1 is SGHTA and CDR2 is FQGTGA. The CDR3 sequence is 14 residues long. V shed 5 bases and J shed 6 bases, with 16 bases lying between them. DNA of the CDR3: TGTGCCAGCAGCCGGCGGGGCGGCCGGGATGGCTACACCTTC. It encodes CASSRRGGRDGYTF. Based on the CDR3 plus reference TRBV7-3 and TRBJ1-2, the full variable domain is GAGVSQTPSNKVTEKGKYVELRCDPISGHTALYWYRQSLGQGPEFLIYFQGTGAADDSGLPNDRFFAVRPEGSVSTLKIQRTERGDSAVYLCASSRRGGRDGYTFGSGTRLTVV.

The rearrangement uses TRBV5-4 and TRBJ1-1; no definite D call. CDR3 length equals 14 residues. Germline V gene data show CDR1 as SGHNT and CDR2 as YYREEE (reference sequence). V lost 4 bases to trimming and J lost 4 bases, with 14 bases between them. CDR3 sequence: CASSHSTLTTEAFF. Written as DNA, the CDR3 is TGTGCCAGCAGCCACAGTACATTGACCACTGAAGCTTTCTTT.